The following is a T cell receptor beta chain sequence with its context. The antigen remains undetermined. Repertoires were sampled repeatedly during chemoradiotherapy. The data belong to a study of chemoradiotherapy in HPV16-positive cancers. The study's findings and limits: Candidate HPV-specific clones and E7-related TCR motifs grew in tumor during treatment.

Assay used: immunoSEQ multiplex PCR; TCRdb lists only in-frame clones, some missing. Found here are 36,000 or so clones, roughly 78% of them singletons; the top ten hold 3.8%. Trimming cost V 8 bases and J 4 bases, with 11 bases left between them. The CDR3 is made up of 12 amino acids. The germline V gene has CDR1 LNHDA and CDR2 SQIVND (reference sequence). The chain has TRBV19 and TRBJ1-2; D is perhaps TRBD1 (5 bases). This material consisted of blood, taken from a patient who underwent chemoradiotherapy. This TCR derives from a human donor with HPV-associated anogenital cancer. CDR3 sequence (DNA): TGTGCCAGTGCGGACATGCGCTATGGCTACACCTTC. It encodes CASADMRYGYTF.